This T cell receptor (beta chain) was identified during a study of blood T cell repertoires in COVID-19. Overall study: The origin of the acute and convalescent COVID-19 samples was the United States, Italy and Spain.

This table comes from immunoSEQ multiplex PCR, and its TCRdb copy is limited to in-frame clones, with some not included. Altogether 390,000 or so clones are present, 80% to 90% being singletons, with the ten largest covering about 1%. The CDR3 loop spans 14 amino acids. Germline assignment: CDR1 MNHEY and CDR2 SMNVEV (reference sequence). V gave up 3 bases and J gave up 6 bases; unmatched junction bases: 8. Cohort assignment relied on participant-reported clinical history. The recovered donors of Cohort 3 showed two negative PCRs, clearance, or symptom resolution. The chain uses TRBV27 and TRBJ2-7; TRBD2 matches 7 bases. Material for sequencing was PBMCs or T cells enriched from blood (not recorded which). This clonotype was obtained from a young man who had recovered from COVID-19. CDR3 sequence (DNA): TGTGCCAGCAGTTTTAGGACTAGTTCGAGCGAGCAGTACTTC. Protein: CASSFRTSSSEQYF.